The clone carrying this T cell receptor (beta chain) was seen only a few times. Its target is unknown. Expressed TCRB transcripts were sequenced after all isolated RNA was converted to cDNA. This table comes from immunoSEQ multiplex PCR, and its TCRdb copy is limited to in-frame clones, with some not included. The repertoire holds a few hundred thousand clones, over 9% seen once, with roughly 0.54% in the top ten. This CDR3 region has 15 residues. Germline loops: CDR1 MDHEN, CDR2 SYDVKM. Trimming at V came to 3 bases and at J to 1 base, leaving 5 bases not matched to a gene. These data originate in a study of beta chain features in type 1 diabetes. Naive, central memory, regulatory and stem cell-like memory cells within the CD4+ compartment were sorted using CD45RO/CCR7/CD25/CD127/CD95/CD27. Study results and limitations: Researchers could not determine here whether HLA type influences TCRB rearrangement. Shortening that was moderate but significant affected the TCRB CDR3s of Type 1 diabetes patients in all four CD4+ subsets.

Source material: central memory CD4+ T cells from blood. The source is a man under 40 with type 1 diabetes. This rearrangement joins TRBV28 to TRBJ1-1; 7 bases are shared with TRBD1. As DNA, the CDR3 is TGTGCCAGCAGTTTGCCCGGGACAGCGAACACTGAAGCTTTCTTT. Amino acids: CASSLPGTANTEAFF.